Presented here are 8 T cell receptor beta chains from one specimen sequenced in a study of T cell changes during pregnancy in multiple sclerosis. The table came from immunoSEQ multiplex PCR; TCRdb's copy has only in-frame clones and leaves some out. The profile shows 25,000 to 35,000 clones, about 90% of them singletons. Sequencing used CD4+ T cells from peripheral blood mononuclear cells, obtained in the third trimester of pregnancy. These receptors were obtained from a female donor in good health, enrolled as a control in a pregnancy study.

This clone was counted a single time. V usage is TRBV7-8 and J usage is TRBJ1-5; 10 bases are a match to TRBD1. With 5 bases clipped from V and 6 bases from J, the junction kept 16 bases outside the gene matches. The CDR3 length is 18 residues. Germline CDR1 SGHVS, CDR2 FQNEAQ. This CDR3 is CASSPAPVGTGEGQPQHF. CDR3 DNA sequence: TGTGCCAGCAGCCCAGCTCCCGTAGGGACAGGGGAAGGTCAGCCCCAGCATTTT.

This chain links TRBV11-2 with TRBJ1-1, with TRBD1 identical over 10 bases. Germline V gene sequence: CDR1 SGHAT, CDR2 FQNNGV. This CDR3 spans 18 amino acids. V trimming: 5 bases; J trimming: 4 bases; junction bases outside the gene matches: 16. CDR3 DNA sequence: TGTGCCAGCAGCCCAGGGGGGACAACCTGGACAGGGGGCACTGAAGCTTTCTTT. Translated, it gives CASSPGGTTWTGGTEAFF.

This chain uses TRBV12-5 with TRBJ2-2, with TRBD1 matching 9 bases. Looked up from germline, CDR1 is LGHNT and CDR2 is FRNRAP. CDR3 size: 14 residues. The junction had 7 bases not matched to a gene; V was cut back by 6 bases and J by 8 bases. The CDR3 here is CASGMRTGAGELFF. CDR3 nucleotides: TGTGCTAGTGGCATGCGGACAGGGGCTGGGGAGCTGTTTTTT. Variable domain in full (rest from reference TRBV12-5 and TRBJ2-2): DARVTQTPRHKVTEMGQEVTMRCQPILGHNTVFWYRQTMMQGLELLAYFRNRAPLDDSGMPKDRFSAEMPDATLATLKIQPSEPRDSAVYFCASGMRTGAGELFFGEGSRLTVL.

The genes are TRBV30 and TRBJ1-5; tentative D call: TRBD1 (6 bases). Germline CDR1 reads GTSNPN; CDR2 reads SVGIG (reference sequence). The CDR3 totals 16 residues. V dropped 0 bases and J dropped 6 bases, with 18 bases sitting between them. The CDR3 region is CAWSVLRGAEGQPQHF. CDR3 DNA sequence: TGTGCCTGGAGTGTACTCCGGGGGGCCGAGGGTCAGCCCCAGCATTTT.

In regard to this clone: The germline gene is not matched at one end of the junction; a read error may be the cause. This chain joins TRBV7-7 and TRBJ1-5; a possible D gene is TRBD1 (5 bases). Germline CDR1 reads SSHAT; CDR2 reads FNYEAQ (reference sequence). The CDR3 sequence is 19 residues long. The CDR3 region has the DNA TGTGCTAGCAGCTTAGCTCGTGGCAGGGTTTTTTATAGCAATCAGCCCCAGCATTTT. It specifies CASSLARGRVFYSNQPQHF. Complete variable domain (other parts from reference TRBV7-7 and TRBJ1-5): GAGVSQSPRYKVTKRGQDVTLRCDPISSHATLYWYQQALGQGPEFLTYFNYEAQPDKSGLPSDRFSAERPEGSISTLTIQRTEQRDSAMYRCASSLARGRVFYSNQPQHFGDGTRLSIL.

CDR3 sequence reads: CAWRRDRSGANVLTF. The CDR3 coding sequence is TGTGCCTGGAGACGCGATCGCTCTGGGGCCAACGTCCTGACTTTC. The V call is TRBV30, the J call TRBJ2-6; no clear D gene. V lost 3 bases to trimming and J lost 0 bases, with 9 bases between them. The CDR3 is 15 amino acids. Germline lookup yields CDR1 GTSNPN and CDR2 SVGIG (reference sequence).

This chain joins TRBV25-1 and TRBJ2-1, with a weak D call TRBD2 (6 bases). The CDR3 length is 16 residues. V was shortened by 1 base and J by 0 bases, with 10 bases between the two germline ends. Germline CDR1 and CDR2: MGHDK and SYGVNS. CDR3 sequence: CASSELGGSSYNEQFF. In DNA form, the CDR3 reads TGTGCCAGCAGTGAATTAGGAGGGAGCTCCTACAATGAGCAGTTCTTC.

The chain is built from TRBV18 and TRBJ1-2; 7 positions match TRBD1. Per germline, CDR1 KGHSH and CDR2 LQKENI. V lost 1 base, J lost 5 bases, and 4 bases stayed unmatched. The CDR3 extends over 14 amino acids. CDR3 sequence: CASSPLGTEYGYTF. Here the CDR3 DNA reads TGTGCCAGCTCACCACTCGGGACAGAATATGGCTACACCTTC.